Presented here are 15 T cell receptor beta chains from one specimen sequenced in a study of response to subunit inactivated influenza vaccine. TCRdb used MiXCR to reprocess the RT-PCR reads, holding one entry per CDR3 protein. The table has fewer than 700,000 distinct CDR3 sequences, about an eighth seen once. The sequencing here drew on PBMCs from blood, taken around seven weeks after vaccination. The origin of the receptors is a middle-aged man who received an inactivated influenza vaccine.

The rearrangement links TRBV28 to TRBJ2-1, with D unclear. The V gene lost 5 bases and the J gene lost 2 bases, with 13 bases spanning the gap. Germline-derived CDR1 and CDR2 are MDHEN and SYDVKM. The CDR3 length is 15 residues. The CDR3 here is CASSPGGRTYNEQFF. In DNA, the CDR3 is TGTGCCAGCAGTCCTGGTGGTAGGACCTACAATGAGCAGTTCTTC.

This chain connects TRBV20-1 to TRBJ2-7; perhaps TRBD2 as D (6 bases). The CDR3 covers 11 residues. Trimming removed 2 bases at V and 6 bases at J, with 8 bases between. Germline lookup yields CDR1 DFQATT and CDR2 SNEGSKA (reference sequence). CDR3 sequence: CSARSSAEQYF. CDR3 in DNA: TGCAGTGCTAGATCTAGCGCCGAGCAGTACTTC.

V and J are TRBV7-2 and TRBJ1-2, with TRBD1 identical over 7 bases. CDR3 length equals 14 residues. The V and J ends lost 7 bases and 2 bases, in that order; junction bases with no gene match: 7. Germline V gives CDR1 SGHTA, CDR2 FQGNSA. The CDR3 coding sequence is TGTGCCAGCACGACAGGGCCGGAAAACTATGGCTACACCTTC. Translating gives CASTTGPENYGYTF.

V usage is TRBV23-1 and J usage is TRBJ1-5; D is possibly TRBD1 (5 bases). TRBV23-1 is reported as an ORF; its role is uncertain. The CDR3 sequence is 20 residues long. V lost 3 bases to trimming and J lost 0 bases, with 24 bases between them. CDR3 in amino acids: CASSQATGTRPSYSNQPQHF. CDR3 bases: TGCGCCAGCAGTCAGGCGACCGGGACCCGACCTTCTTATAGCAATCAGCCCCAGCATTTT.

The J gene is TRBJ1-5, the V gene TRBV6-2 or TRBV6-3, with D unclear. The CDR3 runs 13 residues. The germline V gene encodes CDR1 MNHEY and CDR2 SVGEGT. With 2 bases removed from V and 7 bases from J, the gap between germline ends came to 9 bases. CDR3: CASSYLRAQPQHF. CDR3 in DNA: TGTGCCAGCAGTTACCTCCGGGCCCAGCCCCAGCATTTT.

On this clonotype itself: One junction end does not reproduce the germline sequence, and a read error may be involved. The chain has TRBV12-3 or TRBV12-4 and TRBJ1-3, with D uncertain. CDR3 size: 14 residues. The CDR3 nucleotides read TGTGCTAGCAGGAAAACCGGGAGCCGAAACACCATATATTTT. Amino acid sequence: CASRKTGSRNTIYF.

The chain recombines TRBV4-2 with TRBJ2-7; TRBD1 or TRBD2 may be the D gene (5 bases each). V was trimmed by 1 base and J by 1 base, leaving 11 bases between them. The CDR3 extends over 15 amino acids. Germline CDR1 reads LGHNA; CDR2 reads YNFKEQ. Written as DNA, the CDR3 is TGTGCCAGCAGCCAAGTTACAGGAGGTTCCTACGAGCAGTACTTC. Its translation: CASSQVTGGSYEQYF.

The genes are TRBV12-3 or TRBV12-4 and TRBJ1-1; maybe TRBD1 (5 bases). The CDR3 loop spans 14 amino acids. The V end was cut by 5 bases, the J end by 4 bases, with 14 bases between. Written as DNA, the CDR3 is TGTGCCAGCAGTACACAGGTAGCTGCCACTGAAGCTTTCTTT. It yields the protein CASSTQVAATEAFF.

The table lists this clonotype with a count of one. The CDR3 reads CASSLYRLGQVAGYTF. The CDR3 coding sequence is TGTGCCAGCAGTTTATATCGTCTAGGACAGGTTGCTGGCTACACCTTC. The chain is built from TRBV28 and TRBJ1-2, with 7 bases that match TRBD1. V was pared by 1 base and J by 7 bases, with 12 bases of the junction left unmatched. The CDR3 has 16 residues. Germline CDR1 is MDHEN and CDR2 is SYDVKM.

This clonotype was recorded many times. The chain links TRBV28 to TRBJ1-2, with 7 bases identical to TRBD1. This CDR3 has 12 residues. CDR1 MDHEN and CDR2 SYDVKM come from the germline V gene. V lost 4 bases to trimming and J lost 7 bases; unmatched junction nucleotides: 3. CDR3 in DNA: TGTGCCAGCAGTTCGACAGGGTCTGGCTACACCTTC. This codes for CASSSTGSGYTF.

The rearrangement links TRBV24-1 to TRBJ2-1, with 9 bases that match TRBD2. Trimming took 4 bases from V and 6 from J; bases not matched to a gene: 12. The CDR3 extends over 17 amino acids. CDR1 and CDR2 (germline): KGHDR, SFDVKD. The CDR3: CATSDPWGGRAGNEQFF. CDR3 nucleotides: TGTGCCACCAGTGACCCCTGGGGCGGGAGGGCCGGCAATGAGCAGTTCTTC.

Concerning this clonotype: The CDR3 does not end in the conserved phenylalanine or tryptophan, so this is likely a read error. The chain has TRBV5-4 and TRBJ2-1, with unresolved D. V was clipped by 2 bases and J by 6 bases, with 12 bases between them. Germline V gene lookup returns CDR1 SGHNT and CDR2 YYREEE (reference sequence). This CDR3 spans 14 amino acids. The CDR3 coding sequence is TGTGCCAGCAGCTTCGGTGCGGCTCCCAATGAGCAGTTCCTC. It encodes CASSFGAAPNEQFL.

The genes are TRBV28 and TRBJ2-7, with D possibly being TRBD1 (6 bases). This CDR3 is built from 15 residues. Trimming removed 5 bases from V and 3 bases from J, with 17 bases in between. Germline V gives CDR1 MDHEN, CDR2 SYDVKM. The CDR3 reads CASSPMRGSGYEQYF. CDR3 DNA sequence: TGTGCCAGCAGTCCGATGAGGGGGAGCGGCTACGAGCAGTACTTC.

The sample holds many counts of this clonotype. This rearrangement joins TRBV7-2 to TRBJ2-1, with TRBD2 matching over 14 bases. V trimming: 5 bases; J trimming: 7 bases; junction bases outside the gene matches: 7. The V gene's germline CDR1 is SGHTA and CDR2 FQGNSA. This CDR3 comprises 16 residues. The CDR3 DNA reads TGTGCCAGCAGCCTACCTGGGACTAGCGGGAGTAATGAGCAGTTCTTC. Translating gives CASSLPGTSGSNEQFF. Variable domain in full (rest from reference TRBV7-2 and TRBJ2-1): GAGVSQSPSNKVTEKGKDVELRCDPISGHTALYWYRQSLGQGLEFLIYFQGNSAPDKSGLPSDRFSAERTGGSVSTLTIQRTQQEDSAVYLCASSLPGTSGSNEQFFGPGTRLTVL.

The table lists this clonotype with a few counts. The chain carries TRBV20-1 and TRBJ1-5, with D unclear. Germline V gives CDR1 DFQATT, CDR2 SNEGSKA (reference sequence). The germline V and J ends were trimmed by 6 bases and 0 bases, with 15 bases remaining between them. This CDR3 is 15 amino acids long. The CDR3 DNA follows: TGCAGTGCCACAGCACGCACGGGTAGCAATCAGCCCCAGCATTTT. As protein: CSATARTGSNQPQHF.